Shown below are 19 T cell receptor beta chains from a single sample sequenced in a study of blood T cells in healthy people across ages. The authors ran a second PCR of 7 to 11 cycles using a sample-barcoded 5' primer and a J-beta primer mix. MiXCR, applied by TCRdb to the 5' RACE reads, yields one record per CDR3 protein. Here the sample spans 850,000 to 1,000,000 distinct CDR3 sequences, roughly half being singletons. Sample: blood. The receptors come from a woman aged 55 to 70 in good health.

The V and J genes are TRBV29-1 and TRBJ1-4; D may be TRBD1 (6 bases). V lost 4 bases and J 8 bases, leaving 8 bases between the germline ends. CDR1 and CDR2 (germline): SQVTM, ANQGSEA. CDR3 length: 11 amino acids. Here the CDR3 DNA reads TGCAGCGTTGCCAGGGGCGAAAAACTGTTTTTT. Amino acids: CSVARGEKLFF.

This clonotype has more than one count but fewer than ten. The rearrangement links TRBV13 to TRBJ2-3; 8 bases are a match to TRBD2. Germline V CDR1 and CDR2: PRHDT, FYEKMQ (reference sequence). V shed 5 bases and J 5 bases; nucleotides not matched to a gene: 9. The CDR3 totals 15 residues. CDR3 sequence (DNA): TGTGCCAGCAGCCAGCGGGAGAGCTTGGTAGATACGCAGTATTTT. Encoded protein: CASSQRESLVDTQYF.

CDR3 DNA: TGTGCCAGCAGGCCGGGACTTCACAATGAGCAGTTCTTC. Protein product: CASRPGLHNEQFF. The rearrangement uses TRBV7-2 and TRBJ2-1; tentative D call: TRBD2 (6 bases). The CDR3 contains 13 residues. Germline V gives CDR1 SGHTA, CDR2 FQGNSA. Trimming removed 6 bases from V and 5 bases from J, with 11 bases in between.

The rearrangement uses TRBV29-1 and TRBJ2-7; D might be TRBD1 (6 bases). The J call is doubtful: the DNA matches TRBJ2-5 better. This CDR3 spans 11 amino acids. CDR1 SQVTM and CDR2 ANQGSEA come from the germline V gene. DNA for the CDR3: TGCAGCGTAGACAGGTTCGCGACCCAGTACTTC. This encodes CSVDRFATQYF.

V and J are TRBV4-1 and TRBJ2-3, with TRBD1 as a possible D gene (6 bases). The V end lost 3 bases, the J end lost 3 bases, and 16 bases lay between the germline ends. Per germline, CDR1 MGHRA and CDR2 YSYEKL. The CDR3 is 16 residues long. The DNA for the CDR3 is TGCGCCAGCAGCCACTCGAGCGGAAGGGGGACAGATACGCAGTATTTT. It translates to CASSHSSGRGTDTQYF.

V and J are TRBV29-1 and TRBJ2-7; 8 bases line up with TRBD2. Per the germline V gene, CDR1 is SQVTM and CDR2 is ANQGSEA. The V and J ends lost 7 bases and 0 bases, in that order; junction bases with no gene match: 8. This CDR3 comprises 14 residues. CDR3 region: CSAVSSGLSYEQYF. The CDR3 bases are TGCAGCGCCGTGTCTAGCGGGCTCTCCTACGAGCAGTACTTC.

The table lists this clonotype with a few counts. This chain connects TRBV3-1 to TRBJ2-7; D unresolved. This CDR3 is built from 13 residues. Germline CDR1 LGHDT, CDR2 YNNKEL (reference sequence). V dropped 3 bases and J dropped 4 bases, with 10 bases sitting between them. CDR3: CASSQRSRYEQYF. CDR3 in DNA: TGTGCCAGCAGCCAGAGATCACGGTACGAGCAGTACTTC.

This chain links TRBV7-2 with TRBJ2-5; TRBD2 might be the D (5 bases). Germline V CDR1 and CDR2: SGHTA, FQGNSA. V lost 2 bases to trimming and J lost 5 bases, with 21 bases between them. CDR3 length: 17 residues. CDR3 sequence (DNA): TGTGCCAGCAGCTTATCGACTAACGGACTTAAAATGGAGACCCAGTACTTC. It specifies CASSLSTNGLKMETQYF.

V gene TRBV7-2 combines with J gene TRBJ2-7, with D possibly matching TRBD2 (5 bases). V lost 5 bases, J lost 2 bases, and 16 bases lay in between. The CDR3 runs to 15 residues. In germline, CDR1 is SGHTA, CDR2 FQGNSA. CDR3: CASSRRRTGPYEQYF. For the CDR3, the DNA is TGTGCCAGCAGCCGTAGGAGGACCGGGCCCTACGAGCAGTACTTC.

The V and J genes are TRBV12-3 or TRBV12-4 and TRBJ1-5; tentative D call: TRBD1 (5 bases). The CDR3 runs 15 residues. Between the trimmed V and J ends, which lost 3 bases and 4 bases, there was a span of 13 bases. The CDR3 DNA follows: TGTGCCAGCAGTTTTATGGGGGTGGGGAATCAGCCCCAGCATTTT. The encoded protein is CASSFMGVGNQPQHF.

CDR3 nucleotides: TGCGCCAGCAGCCAAGTTCAGACAGGGGGCTATGAGCAGTTCTTC. This gives the protein CASSQVQTGGYEQFF. The V and J genes are TRBV4-1 and TRBJ2-1, with 10 positions matching TRBD1. The ends lost 1 base at V and 8 bases at J; junction bases unmatched: 5. This CDR3 is 15 amino acids long. CDR1 and CDR2 (germline): MGHRA, YSYEKL.

This rearrangement joins TRBV24-1 to TRBJ2-3; 11 bases are shared with TRBD2. This CDR3 has 16 amino acids. J was trimmed by 8 bases and V by 4 bases; bases with no gene match: 10. The V gene's germline CDR1 is KGHDR and CDR2 SFDVKD. In DNA, the CDR3 is TGTGCCACCAGTGACCGGACTAGCGGGTCGGGGGGTACGCAGTATTTT. Translating gives CATSDRTSGSGGTQYF.

This chain uses TRBV2 with TRBJ2-7; TRBD1 agrees at 7 bases. Germline-derived CDR1 and CDR2 are SNHLY and FYNNEI. Unmatched junction bases numbered 7, after V lost 4 bases and J lost 4 bases. This CDR3 is built from 14 residues. CDR3 residues: CASSADRSTYEQYF. The CDR3 region has the DNA TGTGCCAGCAGTGCGGACAGGTCAACTTACGAGCAGTACTTC.

This chain joins TRBV4-2 and TRBJ1-2; D uncertain. Trimming shortened V by 4 bases and J by 8 bases, and 17 bases separated the two germline ends. The CDR3 totals 14 residues. Germline V CDR1 and CDR2: LGHNA, YNFKEQ. DNA for the CDR3: TGTGCCAGCAGCCTAAATCTCGGTTCTAGGGGCTACACCTTC. This sequence encodes CASSLNLGSRGYTF.

This clonotype has only a few counts. The CDR3 sequence: CASSPAGGYSYEQYF. The CDR3 region has the DNA TGTGCCAGCAGTCCCGCGGGTGGTTACTCCTACGAGCAGTACTTC. The V gene is TRBV27, the J gene TRBJ2-7, with D possibly being TRBD2 (5 bases). The CDR3 covers 15 residues. V was shortened by 5 bases and J by 0 bases, with 14 bases between the two germline ends. The germline V gene has CDR1 MNHEY and CDR2 SMNVEV (reference sequence).

The table lists this clonotype with a count of one. The gene calls are TRBV6-5 and TRBJ1-1, with D possibly TRBD1 on 5 matching bases. The V end lost 0 bases, the J end lost 12 bases, and 14 bases lay between the germline ends. The CDR3 has 13 residues. CDR1 MNHEY and CDR2 SVGAGI come from the germline V gene. CDR3 amino acids: CASSYSRGRDPFF. CDR3 sequence (DNA): TGTGCCAGCAGTTACTCCCGGGGCAGGGACCCTTTCTTT.

The rearrangement uses TRBV6-2 or TRBV6-3 and TRBJ2-3; 11 bases agree with TRBD2. From germline, CDR1 is MNHEY and CDR2 SVGEGT. This CDR3 is 17 amino acids long. Trimming removed 1 base from V and 0 bases from J; junction bases left unmatched: 3. CDR3 DNA: TGTGCCAGCAGTTACTGGGGACTAGCGGAAAGCACAGATACGCAGTATTTT. Its translation is CASSYWGLAESTDTQYF.

The chain combines TRBV20-1 with TRBJ2-7; the match to TRBD2 covers 8 bases. The CDR3 has 15 amino acids. The J segment lost 0 bases and the V segment lost 6 bases, leaving 10 bases of the junction unmatched. The germline gives CDR1 DFQATT, CDR2 SNEGSKA (reference sequence). The DNA for the CDR3 is TGCAGTGCCCCCGATACTAGCGGAGTCTCCTACGAGCAGTACTTC. It is translated as CSAPDTSGVSYEQYF.

This clonotype was counted a few times. The chain uses TRBV12-3 or TRBV12-4 and TRBJ2-4, with TRBD1 matching 7 bases. The CDR3 length is 14 residues. The J segment lost 8 bases and the V segment lost 6 bases, leaving 10 bases of the junction unmatched. CDR3 DNA: TGTGCCAGCAGACGGACAGGCCGTATCGACATTCAGTACTTC. Residues: CASRRTGRIDIQYF.